This note documents a single TCR beta chain sequence. Antigen specificity is unknown. This may stem from a read error, because a much larger clone lies one nucleotide away. This entry comes from a study of T cell repertoires in cytomegalovirus infection. Findings and limits, study-wide: Based on cumulative public TCR beta family frequency, carriers of CMV plus the relevant HLA were identified. The ex vivo response was dominated by HLA-C-restricted CMV-specific TCR beta clonotypes.

Germline V lookup: CDR1 SGHRS, CDR2 YFSETQ. The CDR3 is 14 amino acids. In TCRdb, the reads were re-called with MiXCR into one record per CDR3 protein. The sample has about 300,000 distinct CDR3 sequences, 8% to 10% seen once. This sequence was found in a human donor in good health (CMV status not recorded). Some clones in this sample may be carry-over from other donors' samples. The specimen was PBMCs. The rearrangement joins TRBV5-1 to TRBJ1-2, with D unresolved. The chain's CDR3 is CASSSDVLSRGYSF. The CDR3 DNA reads as TGCGCCAGCAGCTCCGACGTCTTGAGTCGTGGCTACTCCTTC.